This TCR beta chain comes out of a study of blood T cell repertoires in COVID-19. On the study more broadly: The cDNA or gDNA used as material had been derived from T cells, B-cell-depleted T cells, or PBMCs.

Enrolment of Seattle patients took place during active infection, and they were followed longitudinally. Original processing methods: Estimation of nucleated cell counts relied on the amplification of reference gene primers. Sequencing was performed with immunoSEQ multiplex PCR; in TCRdb, only in-frame clones are kept and a portion is missing. Clone size and V and J calls were adopted from that table, with D and trimming inferred from the DNA. The repertoire includes about 170,000 clones, 85% of them detected once, and 7.5% to 10% sits in the top ten. This TCR was recovered from a woman of 80 years or more with COVID-19, enrolled during active disease. Sequencing used peripheral blood.

Written as DNA, the CDR3 is TGTGCCAGCAGCAATCCCATTATACGGGGCTACACCTTC. Protein sequence: CASSNPIIRGYTF. This chain connects TRBV21-1 to TRBJ1-2. TRBV21-1 is tagged as a pseudogene. The CDR3 totals 13 residues.